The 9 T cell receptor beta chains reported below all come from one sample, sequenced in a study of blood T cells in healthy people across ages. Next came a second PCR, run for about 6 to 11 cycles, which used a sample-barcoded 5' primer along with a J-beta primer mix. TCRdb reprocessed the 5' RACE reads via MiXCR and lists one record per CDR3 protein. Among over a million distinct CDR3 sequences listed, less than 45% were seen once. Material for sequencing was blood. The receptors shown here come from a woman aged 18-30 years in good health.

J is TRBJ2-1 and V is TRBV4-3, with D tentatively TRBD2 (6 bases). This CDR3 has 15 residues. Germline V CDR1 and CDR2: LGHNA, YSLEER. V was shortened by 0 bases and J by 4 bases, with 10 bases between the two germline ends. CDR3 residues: CASSQDGREYNEQFF. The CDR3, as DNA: TGCGCCAGCAGCCAAGACGGCCGGGAGTACAATGAGCAGTTCTTC.

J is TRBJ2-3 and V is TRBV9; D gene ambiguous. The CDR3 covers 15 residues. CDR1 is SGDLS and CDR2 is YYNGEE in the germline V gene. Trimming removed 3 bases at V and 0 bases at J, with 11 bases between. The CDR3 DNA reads TGTGCCAGCAGCGCCCGGAGTACCAGCACAGATACGCAGTATTTT. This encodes CASSARSTSTDTQYF.

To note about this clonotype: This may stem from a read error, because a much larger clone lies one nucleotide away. The CDR3 here is CSAFVGEKLLF. The CDR3 region has the DNA TGCAGTGCCTTCGTAGGGGAAAAACTGCTTTTT. The chain recombines TRBV20-1 with TRBJ1-4; TRBD1 might be the D (5 bases). Looked up from germline, CDR1 is DFQATT and CDR2 is SNEGSKA (reference sequence). CDR3 length equals 11 residues.

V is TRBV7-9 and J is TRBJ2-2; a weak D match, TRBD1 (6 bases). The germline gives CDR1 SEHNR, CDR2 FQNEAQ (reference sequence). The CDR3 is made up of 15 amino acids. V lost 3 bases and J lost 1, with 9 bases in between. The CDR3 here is CASSFQGRNTGELFF. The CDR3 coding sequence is TGTGCCAGCAGCTTTCAGGGGCGGAACACCGGGGAGCTGTTTTTT.

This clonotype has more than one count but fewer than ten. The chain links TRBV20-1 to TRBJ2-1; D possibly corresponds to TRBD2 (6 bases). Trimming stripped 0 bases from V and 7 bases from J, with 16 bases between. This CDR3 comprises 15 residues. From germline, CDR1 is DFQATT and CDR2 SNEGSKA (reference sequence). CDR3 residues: CSARDWGTFINEQFF. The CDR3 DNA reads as TGCAGTGCTAGAGATTGGGGGACTTTCATTAATGAGCAGTTCTTC.

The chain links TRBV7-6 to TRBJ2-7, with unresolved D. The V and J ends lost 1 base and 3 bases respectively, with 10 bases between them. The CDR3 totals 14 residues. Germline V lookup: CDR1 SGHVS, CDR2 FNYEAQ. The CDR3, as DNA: TGTGCCAGCAGCTTAGAACCGCTAGACTACGAGCAGTACTTC. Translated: CASSLEPLDYEQYF.

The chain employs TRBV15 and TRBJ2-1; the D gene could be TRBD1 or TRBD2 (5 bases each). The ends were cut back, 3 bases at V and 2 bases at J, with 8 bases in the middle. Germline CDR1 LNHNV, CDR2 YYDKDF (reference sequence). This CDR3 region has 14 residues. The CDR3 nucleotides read TGTGCCACCAGCAGGGAGGACACCTACAATGAGCAGTTCTTC. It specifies CATSREDTYNEQFF.

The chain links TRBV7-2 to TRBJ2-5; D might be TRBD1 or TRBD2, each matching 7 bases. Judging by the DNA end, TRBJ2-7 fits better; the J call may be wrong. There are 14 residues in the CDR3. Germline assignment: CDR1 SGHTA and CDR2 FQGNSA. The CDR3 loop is CASNLVAGGGEQYF. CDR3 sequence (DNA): TGTGCCAGCAACCTGGTGGCAGGGGGGGGCGAGCAGTACTTC.

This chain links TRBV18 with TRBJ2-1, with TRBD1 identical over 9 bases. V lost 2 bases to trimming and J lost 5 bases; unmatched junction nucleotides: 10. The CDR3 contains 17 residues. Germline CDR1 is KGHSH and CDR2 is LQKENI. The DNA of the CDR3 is TGTGCCAGCTCACCAGGACGGGACAGGGTCTTGGACAATGAGCAGTTCTTC. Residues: CASSPGRDRVLDNEQFF. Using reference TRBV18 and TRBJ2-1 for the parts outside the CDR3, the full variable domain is NAGVMQNPRHLVRRRGQEARLRCSPMKGHSHVYWYRQLPEEGLKFMVYLQKENIIDESGMPKERFSAEFPKEGPSILRIQQVVRGDSAAYFCASSPGRDRVLDNEQFFGPGTRLTVL.